The rows below give T cell receptor beta chains drawn from one sample of a study of blood T cell repertoires in COVID-19. Profiling relied on immunoSEQ multiplex PCR, and the TCRdb table lists in-frame clones only, not all of them. The sample contains 120,000 to 150,000 clones, 65% to 80% of which appear only once. Input material: peripheral blood. The receptors originated from a man between 50 and 59 years old with acute or convalescent COVID-19. The CDR3 runs from the conserved cysteine through the conserved F or W. A D gene is named only where the DNA matches it firmly. The listing skips clone size in some rows; elsewhere it reads once, few, many or a size class.

TRBV5-5	TRBJ1-3	TRBD1	NA	TGTGCCAGCAGCTTTCGACAGGGGGCTTCTGGAAACACCATATATTTT	CASSFRQGASGNTIYF
TRBV20-1	TRBJ2-5	TRBD2	NA	TGCAGTGCTAGTCGTGTAGCGGGGATACAAGAGACCCAGTACTTC	CSASRVAGIQETQYF
TRBV20-1	TRBJ1-5	NA	NA	TGCAGTGCTAGTCTGGGGCAGGGCAATCAGCCCCAGCATTTT	CSASLGQGNQPQHF
TRBV5-8	TRBJ1-2	NA	NA	TGTGCCAGCAGCTTGAACAGCTATGGCTACACCTTC	CASSLNSYGYTF
TRBV7-2	TRBJ2-1	NA	NA	TGTGCCAGCAGTATTAACAGGGACAATGAGCAGTTCTTC	CASSINRDNEQFF
TRBV7-9	TRBJ1-1	NA	NA	TGTGCCAGCAGCCCGACAGCGAACACTGAAGCTTTCTTT	CASSPTANTEAFF
TRBV4-1	TRBJ1-4	NA	NA	TGCGCCAGCAGCCAAGGGCAGTTTAATGAAAAACTGTTTTTT	CASSQGQFNEKLFF
TRBV2	TRBJ1-4	TRBD1	NA	TGTGCCAGCAGTGACCAGGGACAGAGAAATGAAAAACTGTTTTTT	CASSDQGQRNEKLFF
TRBV3-1/TRBV3-2	TRBJ2-1	TRBD2	NA	TGTGCCAGCAGCCGGGTTCTCGGGACTAGCGGGGGGACCTCCTACAATGAGCAGTTCTTC	CASSRVLGTSGGTSYNEQFF
TRBV19	TRBJ1-5	NA	NA	TGTGCCAGTAGTATAGAAGACAGGCTATATAGCAATCAGCCCCAGCATTTT	CASSIEDRLYSNQPQHF
TRBV5-1	TRBJ2-3	NA	few	TGCGCCAGCAGCCTGTTTGAGTTGGGCAACACAGATACGCAGTATTTT	CASSLFELGNTDTQYF
TRBV27	TRBJ1-2	NA	NA	TGTGCCAGCAGCCCCGCGGGGAATATTATTCTCGCCAGTTCTGGCTACACCTTC	CASSPAGNIILASSGYTF
TRBV9	TRBJ1-4	TRBD1	NA	TGTGCCAGCAGCGTAAGCGGGACAGGGTATGAAAAACTGTTTTTT	CASSVSGTGYEKLFF
TRBV10-1	TRBJ2-5	NA	NA	TGCGCCAGCAGGTGCAGCGGAGACCAGTACTTC	CASRCSGDQYF
TRBV29-1	TRBJ2-4	NA	once	TGCAGCGTTGTGTCAGGGGAGAGTCAGTACTTC	CSVVSGESQYF
TRBV13	TRBJ2-5	TRBD1	once	TGTGCCAGCAGCTTAGGGACGGGACAGCAAGAGACCCAGTACTTC	CASSLGTGQQETQYF
TRBV5-8	TRBJ2-6	NA	NA	TGTGCCAGCAGCTTGGCACTAAGCTCTGGGGCCAACGTCCTGACTTTC	CASSLALSSGANVLTF
TRBV24-1	TRBJ1-1	NA	NA	TGTGCCACCTCTGCGGACAGTAGTGTACATGAAGCTTTCTTT	CATSADSSVHEAFF
TRBV6-5	TRBJ2-1	NA	NA	TGTGCCAGCACCCGGGGGATCTTCAATGAGCAGTTCTTC	CASTRGIFNEQFF
TRBV6-2/TRBV6-3	TRBJ1-5	NA	NA	TGTGCCAGCAGTTACGGGGTGGGGGCTGGAGGTCAGCCCCAGCATTTT	CASSYGVGAGGQPQHF
TRBV7-8	TRBJ1-3	NA	NA	TGTGCCAGCAGCCCCCGCGGGGGAGGAGGAAACACCATATATTTT	CASSPRGGGGNTIYF
TRBV4-1	TRBJ1-2	NA	NA	TGCGCCAGCAGCCAAGATGAAACAGACCCTAACTATGGCTACACCTTC	CASSQDETDPNYGYTF
TRBV2	TRBJ2-3	NA	NA	TGTGCCCGCCAAGGCGGTAGCACAGATACGCAGTATTTT	CARQGGSTDTQYF
TRBV5-6	TRBJ1-2	NA	NA	TGTGCCAGCAGCTTGGGGCGGGACTTGTATGGCTACACCTTC	CASSLGRDLYGYTF
TRBV3-1/TRBV3-2	TRBJ1-1	NA	few	TGTGCCAGCAGCCAAGATCAGGGGTGGTACACTGAAGCTTTCTTT	CASSQDQGWYTEAFF
TRBV5-4	TRBJ2-6	NA	NA	TGTGCCAGCGGCCAGGGCTGGAACTCTGGGGCCAACGTCCTGACTTTC	CASGQGWNSGANVLTF
TRBV19	TRBJ1-1	NA	few	TGTGCCAGTAGTTGGCCAGGGGCGAACACTGAAGCTTTCTTT	CASSWPGANTEAFF
TRBV18	TRBJ2-1	NA	NA	TGTGCCAGCTCACCCGCCGACTTTAGCTCCTACAATGAGCAGTTCTTC	CASSPADFSSYNEQFF
TRBV9	TRBJ2-2	NA	NA	TGTGCCAGCAGCTCCAGGGCTGCCGGGTCCGGCACCGGGGAGCTGTTTTTT	CASSSRAAGSGTGELFF
TRBV28	TRBJ2-3	NA	NA	TGTGCCAGCAGAATCTCGGACAGCCTAGATACGCAGTATTTT	CASRISDSLDTQYF
TRBV18	TRBJ1-3	TRBD1	few	TGTGCCAGCTCACCTACAGGGGTCCGTGGAAACACCATATATTTT	CASSPTGVRGNTIYF
TRBV19	TRBJ1-1	NA	NA	TGTGCCAGTAGTATCTTATCGAACAGGGATGAAGCTTTCTTT	CASSILSNRDEAFF
TRBV7-3	TRBJ2-5	NA	NA	TGTGCCAGCAGCCGGCCACTTCTAGAGACCATGGAGACCCAGTACTTC	CASSRPLLETMETQYF
TRBV19	TRBJ1-6	NA	NA	TGTGCCAGTAGTATAGGCGGCCAACGCCTAAATTCACCCCTCCACTTT	CASSIGGQRLNSPLHF
TRBV2	TRBJ1-6	NA	few	TGTGCCAGCAGAGGGGGGAGGGGGTCCTATAATTCACCCCTCCACTTT	CASRGGRGSYNSPLHF
TRBV18	TRBJ2-7	NA	NA	TGTGCCAGCTCACCAAACAGGGACTACGAGCAGTACTTC	CASSPNRDYEQYF
TRBV27	TRBJ1-5	NA	once	TGTGCCAGCAGTTTAGGAGAGGGTGTCGGTCAGCCCCAGCATTTT	CASSLGEGVGQPQHF
TRBV6-5	TRBJ1-1	TRBD1	NA	TGTGCCAGCAAGCGCACAGGGGGCACTGAAGCTTTCTTT	CASKRTGGTEAFF
TRBV13	TRBJ2-5	TRBD2	NA	TGTGCCAGCAGCCCCCGACTAGCGGGGATTCGAGAGACCCAGTACTTC	CASSPRLAGIRETQYF
TRBV9	TRBJ1-4	TRBD1	NA	TGTGCCAGCAGCCTCGCAGGACAGGGGACTAATGAAAAACTGTTTTTT	CASSLAGQGTNEKLFF
TRBV28	TRBJ1-1	NA	NA	TGTGCCAGCAGTTTATCTGTGAACACTGAAGCTTTCTTT	CASSLSVNTEAFF
TRBV30	TRBJ1-6	NA	few	TGTGCCTGGAGTATTCAGGTAGGCCAGAGAAATTCACCCCTCCACTTT	CAWSIQVGQRNSPLHF
TRBV5-1	TRBJ2-1	NA	NA	TGCGCCAGCGGGAGGGGGGGCGCTAACAATGAGCAGTTCTTC	CASGRGGANNEQFF